The rows below give T cell receptor beta chains drawn from one sample of a study of CD8 T cells in Susac syndrome. TCRdb independently ran MiXCR on the immunoSEQ multiplex PCR reads; one entry per CDR3 protein. The repertoire includes about 190,000 distinct CDR3 sequences, 80% to 95% of them detected once, and roughly 0.096% sits in the top ten. Specimen: CD4+ T cells from PBMCs. These receptors were collected from a human donor in good health. Each CDR3 is given with its conserved first and last residue. D genes are given only for firm matches. Where a row states a size, it is once, few, many or the class of an expanded clone; other rows omit it.

V gene	D gene	J gene	clone size	CDR3 DNA	CDR3 protein
TRBV12-3/TRBV12-4	.	TRBJ2-7	.	TGTGCCAGCAGTTTGGGGGCCTGGACAGATAGCTCCTACGAGCAGTACTTC	CASSLGAWTDSSYEQYF
TRBV7-2	.	TRBJ1-1	.	TGTGCCAGCAGCTTTGGACGGATGAACACTGAAGCTTTCTTT	CASSFGRMNTEAFF
TRBV27	TRBD1	TRBJ1-6	.	TGTGCCAGCAGTTTATTGGGACAGGGGGCGTCAGGCTCACCCCTCCACTTT	CASSLLGQGASGSPLHF
TRBV4-1	.	TRBJ1-2	.	TGCGCCAGCAGCCACGAAGGTGGAACGGCAACTAACTATGGCTACACCTTC	CASSHEGGTATNYGYTF
TRBV6-2/TRBV6-3	.	TRBJ1-5	.	TGTGCCAGCAGTTACGGGGGCAACAATCAGCCCCAGCATTTT	CASSYGGNNQPQHF
TRBV11-3	TRBD1	TRBJ2-2	few	TGTGCCAGCAGCTCCGGACAGGCGAACACCGGGGAGCTGTTTTTT	CASSSGQANTGELFF
TRBV20-1	.	TRBJ1-1	.	TGCAGTGCTGGCAATCGCCGGAACACTGAAGCTTTCTTT	CSAGNRRNTEAFF
TRBV30	.	TRBJ1-1	.	TGTGCCTGGAGCCGGAACAGGAACACTGAAGCTTTCTTT	CAWSRNRNTEAFF
TRBV12-3/TRBV12-4	TRBD1	TRBJ2-6	.	TGTGCCAGCAGAGAAGGGACAGGGATTCCCTCTGGGGCCAACGTCCTGACTTTC	CASREGTGIPSGANVLTF
TRBV28	TRBD1	TRBJ1-2	.	TGTGCCAGCAGCCAGACAGGGGGCGGTCTAGCCCTGCGCTATGGCTACACCTTC	CASSQTGGGLALRYGYTF
TRBV23-1	TRBD2	TRBJ2-5	.	TGCGCCAGCAGAAATGGGCTAGCGGGGGGGCCGGGAGAGACCCAGTACTTC	CASRNGLAGGPGETQYF
TRBV18	TRBD1	TRBJ1-2	.	TGTGCCAGCTCACGCCCGAACAGGGGGCAGGATGGCTACACCTTC	CASSRPNRGQDGYTF
TRBV4-1	TRBD2	TRBJ2-3	.	TGCGCCAGCAGCCAAGGAAGCGGGGGGGCGCACACAGATACGCAGTATTTT	CASSQGSGGAHTDTQYF
TRBV20-1	.	TRBJ2-7	.	TGCAGTGCTAGAGTTGACTCCTACGAGCAGTACTTC	CSARVDSYEQYF
TRBV18	.	TRBJ2-1	once	TGTGCCAGCTCACCAAAGATTCTGGTAACATACAATGAGCAGTTCTTC	CASSPKILVTYNEQFF
TRBV7-3	.	TRBJ2-2	once	TGTGCCAGCAGCCCCGGGAGTTTCTACACCGGGGAGCTGTTTTTT	CASSPGSFYTGELFF
TRBV30	.	TRBJ1-1	.	TGTGCCTGGAGTATCAGGACCGTTGTGATGAACACTGAAGCTTTCTTT	CAWSIRTVVMNTEAFF
TRBV6-6	.	TRBJ2-7	few	TGTGCCAGCAGCCCCGGGACTCGATCCTACGAGCAGTACTTC	CASSPGTRSYEQYF
TRBV7-9	TRBD2	TRBJ2-1	.	TGTGCCAGCAGCCTCAGTGATGGGGGGGATGAGCAGTTCTTC	CASSLSDGGDEQFF
TRBV7-3	TRBD2	TRBJ2-1	.	TGTGCCAGCAGCTTAATGGGACTAGCGGGGGGGGTCTACAATGAGCAGTTCTTC	CASSLMGLAGGVYNEQFF
TRBV12-3/TRBV12-4	.	TRBJ1-3	.	TGTGCCAGCAGCCGGAGCACTGGAAACACCATATATTTT	CASSRSTGNTIYF
TRBV7-2	TRBD1	TRBJ2-3	.	TGTGCCAGCAGCTTTCGGGCCGGGACAGCCCTTAATACGCAGTATTTT	CASSFRAGTALNTQYF
TRBV12-3/TRBV12-4	TRBD1	TRBJ2-7	.	TGTGCCAGCAGCCGGACAGGGGGTAGATACGAGCAGTACTTC	CASSRTGGRYEQYF
TRBV7-9	TRBD1	TRBJ2-1	once	TGTGCCAGCAGCTCCCAAATACCGGGACAGGAGCAGTTCTTC	CASSSQIPGQEQFF
TRBV5-1	.	TRBJ2-4	.	TGCGCCAGCAGCGCCAGCAAAAACATTCAGTACTTC	CASSASKNIQYF
TRBV19	.	TRBJ2-1	.	TGTGCCAGTAGTCTCTCAGACAGCCCACCTCTCAATGAGCAGTTCTTC	CASSLSDSPPLNEQFF
TRBV7-2	.	TRBJ1-1	.	TGTGCCAGCAGCTCGACACCGCTATTGAACACTGAAGCTTTCTTT	CASSSTPLLNTEAFF
TRBV6-5	TRBD1	TRBJ1-2	few	TGTGCCAGCAGTCCGGACAGGGACTATGGCTACACCTTC	CASSPDRDYGYTF